This T cell receptor (beta chain) was observed in a study of T-cell reconstitution after alpha-beta-depleted transplantation in children. TCRbeta library preparation incorporated unique molecular identifiers. TCRdb analysed the PCR reads with MiXCR anew, one entry per CDR3 protein. Of 670,000 or so distinct CDR3 sequences in the sample, about 12% were seen once. This clonotype was detected a few times. What it recognizes is unknown. Study findings and constraints: The main origin of T-cell counts and diversity one year after transplant was newly produced T cells. Roughly two months post-transplant, alpha-beta T cells reportedly originated from several hundred graft clones that had expanded.

The CDR3 covers 13 residues. Germline V gene data show CDR1 as MDHEN and CDR2 as SYDVKM. V lost 6 bases, J lost 4 bases, and 13 bases lay in between. Sequencing was performed on PBMCs, taken before TCRalphabeta/CD19-depleted stem cell transplant. The sequence came from a girl aged 2 to 9 with congenital amegakaryocytic thrombocytopenia, due to receive a stem cell transplant. The chain joins TRBV28 to TRBJ2-7; D is possibly TRBD1 or TRBD2 (5 bases each). The CDR3 is CASRGVGPYEQYF. The CDR3 coding sequence is TGTGCCAGCAGGGGGGTGGGGCCATACGAGCAGTACTTC.